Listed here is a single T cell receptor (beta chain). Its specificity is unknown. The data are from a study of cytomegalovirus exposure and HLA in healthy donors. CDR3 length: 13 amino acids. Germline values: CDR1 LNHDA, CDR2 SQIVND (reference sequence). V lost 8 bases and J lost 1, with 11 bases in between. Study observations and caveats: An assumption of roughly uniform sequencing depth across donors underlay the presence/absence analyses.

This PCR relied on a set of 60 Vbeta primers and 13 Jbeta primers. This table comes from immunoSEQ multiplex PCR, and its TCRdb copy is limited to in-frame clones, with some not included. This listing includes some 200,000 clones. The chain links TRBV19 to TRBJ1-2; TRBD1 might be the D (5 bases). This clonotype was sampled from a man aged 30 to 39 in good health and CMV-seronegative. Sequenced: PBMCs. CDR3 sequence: CASLTQGNYGYTF. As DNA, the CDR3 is TGTGCCAGTCTGACCCAGGGTAACTATGGCTACACCTTC.